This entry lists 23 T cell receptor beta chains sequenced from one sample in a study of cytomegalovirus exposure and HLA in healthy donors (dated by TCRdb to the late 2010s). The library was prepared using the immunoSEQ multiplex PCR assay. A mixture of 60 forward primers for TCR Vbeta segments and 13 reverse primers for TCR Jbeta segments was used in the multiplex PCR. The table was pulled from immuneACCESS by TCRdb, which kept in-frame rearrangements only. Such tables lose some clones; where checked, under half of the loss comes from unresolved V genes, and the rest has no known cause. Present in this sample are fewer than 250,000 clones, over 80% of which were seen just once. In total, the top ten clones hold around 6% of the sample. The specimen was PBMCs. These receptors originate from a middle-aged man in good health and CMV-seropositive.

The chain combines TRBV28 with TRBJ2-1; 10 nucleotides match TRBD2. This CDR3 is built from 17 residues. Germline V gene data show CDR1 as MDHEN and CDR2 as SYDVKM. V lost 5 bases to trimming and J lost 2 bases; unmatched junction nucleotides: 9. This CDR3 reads CASSPPGLAVTYNEQFF. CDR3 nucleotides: TGTGCCAGCAGTCCTCCCGGACTAGCGGTTACCTACAATGAGCAGTTCTTC.

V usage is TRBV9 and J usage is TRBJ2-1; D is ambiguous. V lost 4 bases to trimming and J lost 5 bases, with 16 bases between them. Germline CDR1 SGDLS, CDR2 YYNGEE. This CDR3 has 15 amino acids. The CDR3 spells CASSTQTRLNNEQFF. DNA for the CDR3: TGTGCCAGCAGCACCCAAACGAGATTGAACAATGAGCAGTTCTTC. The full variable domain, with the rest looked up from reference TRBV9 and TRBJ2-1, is DSGVTQTPKHLITATGQRVTLRCSPRSGDLSVYWYQQSLDQGLQFLIQYYNGEERAKGNILERFSAQQFPDLHSELNLSSLELGDSALYFCASSTQTRLNNEQFFGPGTRLTVL.

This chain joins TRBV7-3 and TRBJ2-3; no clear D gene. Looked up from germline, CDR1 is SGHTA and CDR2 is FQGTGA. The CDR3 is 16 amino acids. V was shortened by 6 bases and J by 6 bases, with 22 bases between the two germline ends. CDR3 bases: TGTGCCAGCAGTAAGTCACCGAATCAGAACATGGATACGCAGTATTTT. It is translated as CASSKSPNQNMDTQYF.

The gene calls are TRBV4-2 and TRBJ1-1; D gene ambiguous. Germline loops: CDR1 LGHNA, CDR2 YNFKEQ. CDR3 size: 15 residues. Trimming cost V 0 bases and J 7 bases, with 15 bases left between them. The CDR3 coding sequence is TGTGCCAGCAGCCAAGAAGCCGCGGGCAGAGTTGAAGCTTTCTTT. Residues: CASSQEAAGRVEAFF.

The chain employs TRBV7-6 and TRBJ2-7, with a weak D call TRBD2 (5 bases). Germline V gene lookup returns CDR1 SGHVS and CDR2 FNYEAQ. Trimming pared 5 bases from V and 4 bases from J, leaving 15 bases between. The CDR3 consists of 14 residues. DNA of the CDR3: TGTGCCAGCAGCCCCCGGGGTAGTAAGTACGAGCAGTACTTC. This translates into CASSPRGSKYEQYF.

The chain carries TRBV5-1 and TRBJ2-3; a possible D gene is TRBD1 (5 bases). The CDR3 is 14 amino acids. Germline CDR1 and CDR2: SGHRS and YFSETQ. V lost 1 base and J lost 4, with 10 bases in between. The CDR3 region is CASSLSQGADTQYF. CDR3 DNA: TGCGCCAGCAGCTTGTCCCAGGGCGCAGATACGCAGTATTTT.

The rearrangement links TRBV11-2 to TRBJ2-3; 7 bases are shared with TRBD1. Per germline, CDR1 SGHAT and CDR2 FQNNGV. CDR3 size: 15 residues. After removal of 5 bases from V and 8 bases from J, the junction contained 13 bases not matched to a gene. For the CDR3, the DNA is TGTGCCAGCAGCCCCGTGACAGGGAAGGAATCTACGCAGTATTTT. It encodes CASSPVTGKESTQYF.

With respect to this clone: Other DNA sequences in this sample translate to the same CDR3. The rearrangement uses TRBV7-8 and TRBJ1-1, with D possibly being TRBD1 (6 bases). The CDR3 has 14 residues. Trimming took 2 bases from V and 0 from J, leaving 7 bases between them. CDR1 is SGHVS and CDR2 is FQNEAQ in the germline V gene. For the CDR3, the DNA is TGTGCCAGCAGCTTACAGGGGATGAACACTGAAGCTTTCTTT. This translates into CASSLQGMNTEAFF.

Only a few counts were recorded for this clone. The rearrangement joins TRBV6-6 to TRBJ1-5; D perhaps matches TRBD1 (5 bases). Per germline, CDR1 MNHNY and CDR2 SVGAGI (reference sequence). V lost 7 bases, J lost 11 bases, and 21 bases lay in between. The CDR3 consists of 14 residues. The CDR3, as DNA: TGTGCCAGCATCCAGGCGGGGTGGGGGGGATCCCAGCATTTT. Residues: CASIQAGWGGSQHF.

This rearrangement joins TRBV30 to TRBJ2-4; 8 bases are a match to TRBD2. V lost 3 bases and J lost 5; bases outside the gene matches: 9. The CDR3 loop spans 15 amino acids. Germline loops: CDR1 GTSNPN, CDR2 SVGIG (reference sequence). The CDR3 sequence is CAWSRGASGQNIQYF. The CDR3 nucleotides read TGTGCCTGGAGCCGTGGGGCTAGCGGGCAAAACATTCAGTACTTC.

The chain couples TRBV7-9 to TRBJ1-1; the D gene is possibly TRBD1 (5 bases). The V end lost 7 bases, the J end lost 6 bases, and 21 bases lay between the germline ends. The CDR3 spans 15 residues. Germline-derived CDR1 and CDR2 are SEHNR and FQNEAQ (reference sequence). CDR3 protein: CASTSPGDPDPEAFF. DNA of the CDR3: TGTGCCAGCACCTCACCGGGGGATCCTGATCCTGAAGCTTTCTTT.

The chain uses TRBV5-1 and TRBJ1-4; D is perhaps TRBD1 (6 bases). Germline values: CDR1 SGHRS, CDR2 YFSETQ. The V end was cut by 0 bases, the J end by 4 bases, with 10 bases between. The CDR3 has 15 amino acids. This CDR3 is CASSLDRAINEKLFF. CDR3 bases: TGCGCCAGCAGCTTGGACAGGGCCATTAATGAAAAACTGTTTTTT.

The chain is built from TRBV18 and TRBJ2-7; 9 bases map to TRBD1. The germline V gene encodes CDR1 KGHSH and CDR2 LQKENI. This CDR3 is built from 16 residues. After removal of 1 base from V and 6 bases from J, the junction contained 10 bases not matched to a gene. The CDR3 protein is CASSPLRDRDPGEQYV. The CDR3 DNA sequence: TGTGCCAGCTCACCACTCCGGGACAGGGATCCGGGCGAGCAGTACGTC.

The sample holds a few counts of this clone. CDR3 sequence (DNA): TGTGCCAGCGTATTCTCGAACACTGAAGCTTTCTTT. Its protein is CASVFSNTEAFF. The chain combines TRBV6-6 with TRBJ1-1; D gene uncertain. In germline, CDR1 is MNHNY, CDR2 SVGAGI (reference sequence). Trimming removed 8 bases from V and 1 base from J, with 8 bases in between. The length of the CDR3 is 12 residues.

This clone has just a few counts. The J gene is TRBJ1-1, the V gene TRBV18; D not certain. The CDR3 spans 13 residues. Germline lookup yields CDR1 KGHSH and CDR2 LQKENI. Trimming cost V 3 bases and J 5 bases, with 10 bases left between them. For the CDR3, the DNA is TGTGCCAGCTCACCGTCAGGCGGGACTGAAGCTTTCTTT. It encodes CASSPSGGTEAFF.

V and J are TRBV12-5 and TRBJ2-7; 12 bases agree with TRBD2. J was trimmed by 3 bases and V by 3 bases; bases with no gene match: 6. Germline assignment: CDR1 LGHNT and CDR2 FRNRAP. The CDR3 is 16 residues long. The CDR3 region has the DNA TGTGCTAGTGGTTTCGGCTGGACTAGCGGGAACTACGAGCAGTACTTC. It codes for CASGFGWTSGNYEQYF.

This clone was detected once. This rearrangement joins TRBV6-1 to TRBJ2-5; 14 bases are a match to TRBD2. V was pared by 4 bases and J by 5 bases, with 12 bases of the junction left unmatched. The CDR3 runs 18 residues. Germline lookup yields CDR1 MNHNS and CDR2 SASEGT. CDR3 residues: CASSGGSRGLAGVETQYF. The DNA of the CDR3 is TGTGCCAGCAGTGGTGGTTCAAGGGGACTAGCGGGAGTGGAGACCCAGTACTTC.

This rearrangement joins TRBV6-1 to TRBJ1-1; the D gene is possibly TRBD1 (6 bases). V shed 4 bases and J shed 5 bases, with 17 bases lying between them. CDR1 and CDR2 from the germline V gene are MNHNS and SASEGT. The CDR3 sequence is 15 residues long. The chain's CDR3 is CASSAGLRGWTEAFF. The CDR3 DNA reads TGTGCCAGCAGTGCCGGTTTAAGGGGGTGGACTGAAGCTTTCTTT.

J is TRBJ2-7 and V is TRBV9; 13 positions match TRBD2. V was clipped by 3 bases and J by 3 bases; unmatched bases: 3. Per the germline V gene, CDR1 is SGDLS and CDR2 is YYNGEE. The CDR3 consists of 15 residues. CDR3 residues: CASSGGTSGNYEQYF. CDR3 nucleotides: TGTGCCAGCAGCGGCGGGACTAGCGGGAACTACGAGCAGTACTTC. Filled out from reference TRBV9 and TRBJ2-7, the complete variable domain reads DSGVTQTPKHLITATGQRVTLRCSPRSGDLSVYWYQQSLDQGLQFLIQYYNGEERAKGNILERFSAQQFPDLHSELNLSSLELGDSALYFCASSGGTSGNYEQYFGPGTRLTVT.

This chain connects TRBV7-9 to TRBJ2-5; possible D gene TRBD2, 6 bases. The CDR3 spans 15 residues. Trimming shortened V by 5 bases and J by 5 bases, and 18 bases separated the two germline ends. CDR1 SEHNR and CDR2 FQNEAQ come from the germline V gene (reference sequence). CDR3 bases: TGTGCCAGCAGCGACTTGGACTATCGAGGGGAGACCCAGTACTTC. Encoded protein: CASSDLDYRGETQYF.

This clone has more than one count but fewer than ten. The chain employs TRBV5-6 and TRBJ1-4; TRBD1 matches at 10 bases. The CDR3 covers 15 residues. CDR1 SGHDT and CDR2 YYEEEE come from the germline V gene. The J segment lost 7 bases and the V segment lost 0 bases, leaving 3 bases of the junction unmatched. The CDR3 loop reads CASSLVGTGAEKLFF. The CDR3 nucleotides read TGTGCCAGCAGCTTGGTGGGGACAGGGGCTGAAAAACTGTTTTTT.

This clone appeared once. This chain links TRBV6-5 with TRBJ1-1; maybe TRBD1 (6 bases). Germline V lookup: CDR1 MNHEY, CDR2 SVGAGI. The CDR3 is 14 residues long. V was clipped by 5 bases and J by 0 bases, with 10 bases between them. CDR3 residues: CASSTGQLNTEAFF. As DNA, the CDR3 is TGTGCCAGCAGTACAGGACAGTTGAACACTGAAGCTTTCTTT.

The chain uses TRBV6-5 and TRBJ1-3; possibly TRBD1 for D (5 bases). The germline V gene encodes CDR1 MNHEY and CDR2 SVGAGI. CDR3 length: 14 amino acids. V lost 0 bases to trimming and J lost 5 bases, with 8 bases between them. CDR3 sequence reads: CASSYSGGRNTIYF. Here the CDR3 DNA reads TGTGCCAGCAGTTACTCGGGGGGGAGAAACACCATATATTTT.